This record concerns one T cell receptor (beta chain) sequence. Antigen specificity is unknown. These data belong to a study of T cell responses to AZD1222 COVID-19 vaccine. Measured with immunoSEQ multiplex PCR; TCRdb has only the in-frame clones, and not every one. The sample records some 64,000 clones, about 88% being singletons. Study-wide findings and caveats: Among those given AZD1222, only 6 or 7 were seropositive at baseline.

Per germline, CDR1 SGHVS and CDR2 FNYEAQ. This CDR3 spans 14 amino acids. With 4 bases removed from V and 6 bases from J, the gap between germline ends came to 13 bases. The chain has TRBV7-6 and TRBJ2-1, with D possibly being TRBD1 (5 bases). This TCR came from an adult in good health. This specimen consisted of peripheral blood, obtained on day 0 of AZD1222 vaccination. The chain's CDR3 is CASSSAGHFNEQFF. The CDR3 DNA follows: TGTGCCAGCAGCTCGGCTGGACATTTCAATGAGCAGTTCTTC. The variable domain in full, completed from reference TRBV7-6 and TRBJ2-1, reads GAGVSQSPRYKVTKRGQDVALRCDPISGHVSLYWYRQALGQGPEFLTYFNYEAQQDKSGLPNDRFSAERPEGSISTLTIQRTEQRDSAMYRCASSSAGHFNEQFFGPGTRLTVL.